This TCR beta chain was sequenced in a study of metastatic and nonmetastatic thyroid tumors. MiXCR was used by TCRdb to re-call the PCR reads. Altogether 22,000 or so clones are present, less than 20% being singletons, with the ten largest covering 25% to 30%. About this clone: No antigen is known for it.

General observations from the study: A significant increase in TCR beta diversity was reportedly seen in malignant thyroid tumors relative to benign nodules, in blood and tumor.

All patients were treatment-naive before thyroid surgery. The ends lost 4 bases at V and 0 bases at J; junction bases unmatched: 6. The V gene's germline CDR1 is SNHLY and CDR2 FYNNEI. The CDR3 is 16 amino acids. Sequences were obtained from blood. The TCR originated in a female donor with papillary thyroid cancer or a benign thyroid nodule (not recorded which). Some clones in this sample may be carry-over from other donors' samples. The rearrangement uses TRBV2 and TRBJ1-3; 7 nucleotides agree with TRBD1. CDR3 loop: CASSGATGSSGNTIYF. The CDR3 DNA reads TGTGCCAGCAGTGGGGCGACAGGGAGCTCTGGAAACACCATATATTTT.